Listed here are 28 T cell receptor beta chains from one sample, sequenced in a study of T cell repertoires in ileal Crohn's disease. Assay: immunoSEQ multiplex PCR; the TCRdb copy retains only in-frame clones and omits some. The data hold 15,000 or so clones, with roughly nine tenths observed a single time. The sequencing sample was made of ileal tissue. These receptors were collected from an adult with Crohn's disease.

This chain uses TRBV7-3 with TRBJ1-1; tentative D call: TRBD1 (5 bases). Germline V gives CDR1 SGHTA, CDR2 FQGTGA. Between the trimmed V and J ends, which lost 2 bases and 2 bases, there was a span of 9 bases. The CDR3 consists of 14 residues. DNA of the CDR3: TGTGCCAGCAGCTTATCAGGGTATAACACTGAAGCTTTCTTT. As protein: CASSLSGYNTEAFF.

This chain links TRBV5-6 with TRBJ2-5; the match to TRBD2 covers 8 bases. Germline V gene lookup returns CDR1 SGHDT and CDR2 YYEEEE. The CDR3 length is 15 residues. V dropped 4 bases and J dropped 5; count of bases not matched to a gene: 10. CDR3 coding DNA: TGTGCCAGCAGCCCGACAAGCGGGGGAACGGAGACCCAGTACTTC. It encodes CASSPTSGGTETQYF.

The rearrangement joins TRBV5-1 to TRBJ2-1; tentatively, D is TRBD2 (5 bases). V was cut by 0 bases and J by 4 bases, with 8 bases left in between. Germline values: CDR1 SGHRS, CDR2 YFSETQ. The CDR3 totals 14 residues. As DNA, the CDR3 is TGCGCCAGCAGCTTGGGTAGCGAATACAATGAGCAGTTCTTC. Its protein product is CASSLGSEYNEQFF.

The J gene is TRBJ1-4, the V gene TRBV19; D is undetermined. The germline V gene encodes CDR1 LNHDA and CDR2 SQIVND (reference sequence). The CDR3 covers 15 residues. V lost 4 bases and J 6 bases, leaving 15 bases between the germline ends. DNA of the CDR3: TGTGCCAGTAGTACCCGAAAGATGGGAGATGAAAAACTGTTTTTT. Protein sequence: CASSTRKMGDEKLFF.

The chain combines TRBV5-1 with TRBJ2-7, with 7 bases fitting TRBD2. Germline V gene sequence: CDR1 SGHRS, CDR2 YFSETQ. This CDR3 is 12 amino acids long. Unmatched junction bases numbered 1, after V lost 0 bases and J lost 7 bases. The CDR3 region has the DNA TGCGCCAGCAGCTTGGGGACTAGGGAGCAGTACTTC. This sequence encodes CASSLGTREQYF.

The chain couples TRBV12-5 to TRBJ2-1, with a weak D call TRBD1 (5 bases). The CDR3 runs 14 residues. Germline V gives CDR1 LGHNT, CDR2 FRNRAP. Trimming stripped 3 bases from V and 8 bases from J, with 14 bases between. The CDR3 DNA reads TGTGCTAGTGGTTTCGGCAGGGCGTTTGATGAGCAGTTCTTC. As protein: CASGFGRAFDEQFF.

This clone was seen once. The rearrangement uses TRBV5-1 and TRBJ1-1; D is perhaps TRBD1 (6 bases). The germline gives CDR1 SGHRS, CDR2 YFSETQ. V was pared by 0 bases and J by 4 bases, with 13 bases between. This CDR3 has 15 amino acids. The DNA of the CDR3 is TGCGCCAGCAGCTTGGAAGGGGGTAGGGTCACTGAAGCTTTCTTT. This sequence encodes CASSLEGGRVTEAFF.

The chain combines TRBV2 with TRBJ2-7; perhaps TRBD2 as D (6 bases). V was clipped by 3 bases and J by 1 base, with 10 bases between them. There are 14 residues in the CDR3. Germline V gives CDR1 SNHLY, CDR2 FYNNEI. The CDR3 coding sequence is TGTGCCAGCAGTGACGGGACTCTATCCTACGAGCAGTACTTC. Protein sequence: CASSDGTLSYEQYF.

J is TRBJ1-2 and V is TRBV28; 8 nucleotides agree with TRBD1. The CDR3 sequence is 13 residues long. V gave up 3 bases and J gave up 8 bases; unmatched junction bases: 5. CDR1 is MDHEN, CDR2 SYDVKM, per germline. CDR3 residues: CASSLGHRGGYTF. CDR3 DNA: TGTGCCAGCAGTTTGGGACACAGGGGGGGCTACACCTTC.

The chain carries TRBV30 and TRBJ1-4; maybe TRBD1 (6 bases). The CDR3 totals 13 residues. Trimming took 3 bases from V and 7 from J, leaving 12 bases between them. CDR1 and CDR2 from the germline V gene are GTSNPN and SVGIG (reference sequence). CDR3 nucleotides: TGTGCCTGGAGAGGGGGGGTAGGTGAAAAACTGTTTTTT. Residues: CAWRGGVGEKLFF.

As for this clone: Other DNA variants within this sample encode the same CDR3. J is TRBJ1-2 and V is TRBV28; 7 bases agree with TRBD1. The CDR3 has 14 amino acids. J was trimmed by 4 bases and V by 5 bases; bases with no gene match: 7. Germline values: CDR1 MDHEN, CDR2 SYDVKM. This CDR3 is CASSPPGTAYGYTF. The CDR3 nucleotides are TGTGCCAGCAGTCCCCCCGGGACAGCCTATGGCTACACCTTC.

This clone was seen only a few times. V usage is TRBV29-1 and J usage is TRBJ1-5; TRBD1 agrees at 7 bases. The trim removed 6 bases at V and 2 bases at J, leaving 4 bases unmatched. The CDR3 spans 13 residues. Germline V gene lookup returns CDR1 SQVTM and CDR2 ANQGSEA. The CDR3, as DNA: TGCAGCGTGTGGACAGGCGGCAATCAGCCCCAGCATTTT. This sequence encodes CSVWTGGNQPQHF.

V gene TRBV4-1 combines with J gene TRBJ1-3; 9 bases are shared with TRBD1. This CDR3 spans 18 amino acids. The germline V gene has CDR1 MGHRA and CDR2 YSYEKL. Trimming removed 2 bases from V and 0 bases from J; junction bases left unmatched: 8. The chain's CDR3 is CASSQKGQGPSSGNTIYF. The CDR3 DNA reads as TGCGCCAGCAGCCAAAAGGGACAGGGCCCATCCTCTGGAAACACCATATATTTT.

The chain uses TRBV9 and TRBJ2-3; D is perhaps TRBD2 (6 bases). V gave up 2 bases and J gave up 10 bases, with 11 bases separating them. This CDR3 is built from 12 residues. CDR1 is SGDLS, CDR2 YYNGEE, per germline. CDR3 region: CASSVAGSPQYF. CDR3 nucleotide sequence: TGTGCCAGCAGCGTGGCCGGGAGTCCGCAGTATTTT.

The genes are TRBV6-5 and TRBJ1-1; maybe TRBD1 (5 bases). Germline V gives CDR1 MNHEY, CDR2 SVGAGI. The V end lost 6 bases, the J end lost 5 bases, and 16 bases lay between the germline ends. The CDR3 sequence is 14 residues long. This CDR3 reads CASSLGLSLTEAFF. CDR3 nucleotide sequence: TGTGCCAGCAGCTTGGGACTTTCTTTAACTGAAGCTTTCTTT.

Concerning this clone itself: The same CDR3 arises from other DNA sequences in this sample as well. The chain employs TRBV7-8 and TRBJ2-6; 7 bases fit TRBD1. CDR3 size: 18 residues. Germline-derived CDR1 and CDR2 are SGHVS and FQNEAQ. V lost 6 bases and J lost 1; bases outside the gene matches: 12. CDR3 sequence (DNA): TGTGCCAGCAGGAAGACAGGGATCGAGTTATCTGGGGCCAACGTCCTGACTTTC. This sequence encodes CASRKTGIELSGANVLTF.

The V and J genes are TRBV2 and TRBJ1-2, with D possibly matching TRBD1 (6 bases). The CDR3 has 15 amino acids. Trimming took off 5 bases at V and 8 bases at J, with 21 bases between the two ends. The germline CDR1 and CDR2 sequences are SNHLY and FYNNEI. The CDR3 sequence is CASSSDRSLIGGYTF. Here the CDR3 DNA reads TGTGCCAGCAGTTCGGACAGATCACTAATCGGAGGCTACACCTTC.

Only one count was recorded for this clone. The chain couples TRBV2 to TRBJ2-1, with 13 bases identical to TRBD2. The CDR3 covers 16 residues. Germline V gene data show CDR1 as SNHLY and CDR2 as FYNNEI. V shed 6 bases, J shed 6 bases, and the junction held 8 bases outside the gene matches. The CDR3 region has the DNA TGTGCCAGCAGCTCTCAACTAGCGGGGGGGCTCAATGAGCAGTTCTTC. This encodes CASSSQLAGGLNEQFF.

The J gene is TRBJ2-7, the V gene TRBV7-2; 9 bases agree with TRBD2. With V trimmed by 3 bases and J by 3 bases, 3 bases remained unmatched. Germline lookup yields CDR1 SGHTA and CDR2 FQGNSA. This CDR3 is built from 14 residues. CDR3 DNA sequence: TGTGCCAGCAGCTTGGGACTAGCAGACTACGAGCAGTACTTC. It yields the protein CASSLGLADYEQYF.

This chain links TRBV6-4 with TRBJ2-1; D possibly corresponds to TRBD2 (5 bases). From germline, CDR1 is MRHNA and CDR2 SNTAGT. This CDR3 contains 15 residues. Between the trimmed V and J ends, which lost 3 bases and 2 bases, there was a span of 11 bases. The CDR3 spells CASSELVGPYNEQFF. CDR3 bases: TGTGCCAGCAGTGAACTAGTAGGCCCCTACAATGAGCAGTTCTTC.

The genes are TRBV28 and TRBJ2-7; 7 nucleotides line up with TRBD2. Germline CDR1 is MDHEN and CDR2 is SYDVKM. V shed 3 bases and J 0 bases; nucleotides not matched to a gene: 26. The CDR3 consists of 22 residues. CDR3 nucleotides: TGTGCCAGCAGTTTCCCTGGGGGGGAAAATTTCCGCGGAGCGGATAGCTCCTACGAGCAGTACTTC. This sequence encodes CASSFPGGENFRGADSSYEQYF.

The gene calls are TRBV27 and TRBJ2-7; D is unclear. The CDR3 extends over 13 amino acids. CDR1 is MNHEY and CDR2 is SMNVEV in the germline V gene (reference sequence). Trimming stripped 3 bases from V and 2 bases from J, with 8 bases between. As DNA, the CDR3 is TGTGCCAGCAGTTTCCTTAGCCCCTACGAGCAGTACTTC. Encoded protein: CASSFLSPYEQYF.

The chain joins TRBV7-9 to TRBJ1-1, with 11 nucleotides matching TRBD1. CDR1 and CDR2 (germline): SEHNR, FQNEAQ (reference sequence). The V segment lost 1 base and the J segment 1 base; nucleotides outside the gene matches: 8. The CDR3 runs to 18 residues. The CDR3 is CASSLDWTGGWRNTEAFF. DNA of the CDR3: TGTGCCAGCAGCTTAGATTGGACAGGGGGCTGGAGGAACACTGAAGCTTTCTTT.

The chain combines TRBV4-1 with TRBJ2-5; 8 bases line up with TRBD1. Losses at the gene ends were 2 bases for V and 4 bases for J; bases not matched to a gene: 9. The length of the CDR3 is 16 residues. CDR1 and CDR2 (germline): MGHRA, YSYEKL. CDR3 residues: CASSQSSGGLRETQYF. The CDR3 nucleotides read TGCGCCAGCAGCCAAAGTTCAGGGGGCTTGAGAGAGACCCAGTACTTC.

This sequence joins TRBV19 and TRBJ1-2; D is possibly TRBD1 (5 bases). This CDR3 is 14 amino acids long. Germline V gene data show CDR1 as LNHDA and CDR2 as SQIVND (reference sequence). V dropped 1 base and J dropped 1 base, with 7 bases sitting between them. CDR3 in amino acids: CASSIGQGNYGYTF. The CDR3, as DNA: TGTGCCAGTAGTATAGGTCAGGGTAACTATGGCTACACCTTC.

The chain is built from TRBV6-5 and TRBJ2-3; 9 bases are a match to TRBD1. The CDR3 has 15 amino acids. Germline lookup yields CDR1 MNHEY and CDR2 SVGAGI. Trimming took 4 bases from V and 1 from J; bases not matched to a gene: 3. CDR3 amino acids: CASSLQGAGTDTQYF. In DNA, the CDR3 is TGTGCCAGCAGTTTACAGGGGGCCGGCACAGATACGCAGTATTTT.

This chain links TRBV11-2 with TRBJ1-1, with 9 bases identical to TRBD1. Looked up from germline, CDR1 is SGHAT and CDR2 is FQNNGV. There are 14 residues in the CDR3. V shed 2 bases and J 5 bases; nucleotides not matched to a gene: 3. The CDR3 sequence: CASSLRTGETEAFF. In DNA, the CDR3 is TGTGCCAGCAGCTTAAGGACAGGGGAAACTGAAGCTTTCTTT. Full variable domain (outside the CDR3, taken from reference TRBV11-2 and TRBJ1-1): EAGVAQSPRYKIIEKRQSVAFWCNPISGHATLYWYQQILGQGPKLLIQFQNNGVVDDSQLPKDRFSAERLKGVDSTLKIQPAKLEDSAVYLCASSLRTGETEAFFGQGTRLTVV.

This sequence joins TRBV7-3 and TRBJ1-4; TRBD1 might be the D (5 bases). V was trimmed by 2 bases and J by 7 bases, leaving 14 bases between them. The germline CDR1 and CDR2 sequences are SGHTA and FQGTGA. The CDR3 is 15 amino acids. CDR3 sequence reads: CASSLQGGRGEKLFF. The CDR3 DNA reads TGTGCCAGCAGCTTACAGGGAGGAAGGGGTGAAAAACTGTTTTTT.